Each of the 17 T cell receptor beta chains below was sequenced from the same sample in a study of blood T cell repertoires in COVID-19. The repertoire was sequenced with immunoSEQ multiplex PCR; TCRdb's copy has only in-frame clones and lacks some. The sample yields 250,000 to 350,000 clones, approximately 83% seen once. The sequencing sample was made of PBMCs or T cells enriched from blood (not recorded which). These receptors were obtained from a woman in her 30s who had recovered from COVID-19.

The chain is built from TRBV6-5 and TRBJ2-2; D possibly corresponds to TRBD2 (6 bases). With 1 base removed from V and 6 bases from J, the gap between germline ends came to 9 bases. Germline V gene sequence: CDR1 MNHEY, CDR2 SVGAGI. The CDR3 consists of 14 residues. Here the CDR3 reads CASSYFRDSGELFF. The DNA for the CDR3 is TGTGCCAGCAGTTACTTTCGGGACTCCGGGGAGCTGTTTTTT.

J is TRBJ2-2 and V is TRBV15; no clear D. Germline V gene sequence: CDR1 LNHNV, CDR2 YYDKDF (reference sequence). This CDR3 is 14 amino acids long. V was pared by 4 bases and J by 1 base, with 7 bases between. CDR3 DNA sequence: TGTGCCACCAGCATGGAGTTGAACACCGGGGAGCTGTTTTTT. It encodes CATSMELNTGELFF.

This sequence joins TRBV14 and TRBJ1-5; the match to TRBD1 covers 7 bases. Trimming took 6 bases from V and 3 from J; bases not matched to a gene: 8. The CDR3 has 15 residues. Germline CDR1 reads SGHDN; CDR2 reads FVKESK. This CDR3 reads CASSPTGRNNQPQHF. Written as DNA, the CDR3 is TGTGCCAGCAGTCCGACAGGGAGGAACAATCAGCCCCAGCATTTT.

This clone was counted between two and nine times. This sequence joins TRBV12-5 and TRBJ2-2, with a tentative D call TRBD2 (5 bases). Germline V lookup: CDR1 LGHNT, CDR2 FRNRAP. Trimming shortened V by 9 bases and J by 5 bases, and 22 bases separated the two germline ends. There are 16 residues in the CDR3. The CDR3 coding sequence is TGTGCTAGCTCGTTAGGCAGTCTAACGGGGACCGGGGAGCTGTTTTTT. Its translation: CASSLGSLTGTGELFF.

The sample holds one count of this clone. This chain connects TRBV6-5 to TRBJ1-1; no reliable D call. In germline, CDR1 is MNHEY, CDR2 SVGAGI. This CDR3 has 12 residues. The germline V and J ends were trimmed by 5 bases and 3 bases, with 7 bases remaining between them. The CDR3, as DNA: TGTGCCAGCAGTCCCGGGTACACTGAAGCTTTCTTT. Translating it yields CASSPGYTEAFF.

Comments on this clone: The identical CDR3 is also encoded by other nucleotide sequences in the sample. The V call is TRBV15, the J call TRBJ1-4; 11 bases map to TRBD1. The CDR3 runs 16 residues. The V segment lost 1 base and the J segment 8 bases; nucleotides outside the gene matches: 6. From germline, CDR1 is LNHNV and CDR2 YYDKDF (reference sequence). CDR3 in amino acids: CATSRGEGTGGEKLFF. The CDR3 nucleotides read TGTGCCACCAGCAGAGGGGAAGGGACAGGGGGAGAAAAACTGTTTTTT.

The J gene is TRBJ1-5, the V gene TRBV5-8, with D unclear. The CDR3 spans 19 residues. V dropped 1 base and J dropped 5 bases, with 25 bases sitting between them. CDR1 is SGHTS and CDR2 is YDEGEE in the germline V gene. The chain's CDR3 is CASSLIRDSMLRLDQPQHF. CDR3 coding DNA: TGTGCCAGCAGCTTGATTCGGGATTCTATGCTTAGATTGGATCAGCCCCAGCATTTT.

V and J are TRBV5-6 and TRBJ2-7, with TRBD2 as a possible D gene (6 bases). This CDR3 is built from 11 residues. V was trimmed by 8 bases and J by 4 bases, leaving 10 bases between them. Per germline, CDR1 SGHDT and CDR2 YYEEEE. The CDR3 loop is CASGLSYEQYF. The CDR3, as DNA: TGTGCCAGTGGACTAAGTTACGAGCAGTACTTC.

The V call is TRBV2, the J call TRBJ1-2; 9 bases align to TRBD1. The CDR3 contains 13 residues. Germline-derived CDR1 and CDR2 are SNHLY and FYNNEI. The junction had 5 bases not matched to a gene; V was cut back by 6 bases and J by 6 bases. CDR3 nucleotide sequence: TGTGCCAGCAGGGACAGGGGAAGGGATGGCTACACCTTC. It codes for CASRDRGRDGYTF. Full variable domain (rest looked up from reference TRBV2 and TRBJ1-2): EPEVTQTPSHQVTQMGQEVILRCVPISNHLYFYWYRQILGQKVEFLVSFYNNEISEKSEIFDDQFSVERPDGSNFTLKIRSTKLEDSAMYFCASRDRGRDGYTFGSGTRLTVV.

The chain has TRBV28 and TRBJ2-5; 14 bases map to TRBD2. Trimming took 3 bases from V and 0 from J; bases not matched to a gene: 12. CDR1 and CDR2 from the germline V gene are MDHEN and SYDVKM. This CDR3 is 20 amino acids long. The DNA for the CDR3 is TGTGCCAGCAGTTTCGCGGGGACTAGCGGGGGATCTTATAACCAAGAGACCCAGTACTTC. Protein: CASSFAGTSGGSYNQETQYF.

The rearrangement joins TRBV7-2 to TRBJ2-1, with D possibly being TRBD1 (7 bases). V was cut by 5 bases and J by 8 bases, with 19 bases left in between. The CDR3 runs 15 residues. Germline CDR1 SGHTA, CDR2 FQGNSA. CDR3 in DNA: TGTGCCAGCAGCCCTGCCAGGGGGGTAAAGGATGAGCAGTTCTTC. Protein product: CASSPARGVKDEQFF.

This clone was picked up one time. The chain employs TRBV30 and TRBJ1-5, with D perhaps TRBD1 (5 bases). V gave up 0 bases and J gave up 0 bases, with 9 bases separating them. CDR3 length equals 15 residues. Looked up from germline, CDR1 is GTSNPN and CDR2 is SVGIG (reference sequence). The CDR3 DNA reads as TGTGCCTGGAGTGTAGGGGCGTATAGCAATCAGCCCCAGCATTTT. It yields the protein CAWSVGAYSNQPQHF.

The V and J genes are TRBV2 and TRBJ2-1; 7 positions match TRBD2. V was clipped by 3 bases and J by 6 bases; unmatched bases: 17. The CDR3 covers 18 residues. Germline V gives CDR1 SNHLY, CDR2 FYNNEI. The CDR3 is CASSDYWGGLGTTNEQFF. The CDR3 DNA is TGTGCCAGCAGTGATTATTGGGGAGGGTTGGGCACCACCAATGAGCAGTTCTTC.

The chain recombines TRBV27 with TRBJ2-7, with 8 bases that match TRBD1. This CDR3 region has 15 residues. Per germline, CDR1 MNHEY and CDR2 SMNVEV (reference sequence). V was clipped by 6 bases and J by 5 bases; unmatched bases: 12. DNA of the CDR3: TGTGCCAGCAGCCCCACTCTTGCAGGGGGCAACGAGCAGTACTTC. This codes for CASSPTLAGGNEQYF.

The chain links TRBV3-1 (or the pseudogene TRBV3-2) to TRBJ2-7; 15 bases fit TRBD2. Germline V lookup: CDR1 LGHDT, CDR2 YNNKEL (reference sequence). V was clipped by 1 base and J by 3 bases; unmatched bases: 4. This CDR3 region has 17 residues. In nucleotides, the CDR3 is TGTGCCAGCAGCCAAGGGATGGGACTAGCGGGAGGCTACGAGCAGTACTTC. Encoded protein: CASSQGMGLAGGYEQYF.

V is TRBV28 and J is TRBJ1-2; 7 positions match TRBD1. The CDR3 consists of 17 residues. The ends lost 1 base at V and 8 bases at J; junction bases unmatched: 16. The germline V gene encodes CDR1 MDHEN and CDR2 SYDVKM. CDR3 sequence reads: CASSLFKRVRGEFGYTF. The CDR3 region has the DNA TGTGCCAGCAGTTTATTTAAGAGGGTCAGGGGGGAATTCGGCTACACCTTC.

This chain joins TRBV27 and TRBJ2-7, with TRBD2 identical over 12 bases. J was trimmed by 3 bases and V by 3 bases; bases with no gene match: 6. The CDR3 is made up of 16 amino acids. The germline gives CDR1 MNHEY, CDR2 SMNVEV (reference sequence). The CDR3 loop is CASSFGLAGNFYEQYF. The CDR3 DNA sequence: TGTGCCAGCAGTTTCGGACTAGCGGGGAATTTCTACGAGCAGTACTTC.